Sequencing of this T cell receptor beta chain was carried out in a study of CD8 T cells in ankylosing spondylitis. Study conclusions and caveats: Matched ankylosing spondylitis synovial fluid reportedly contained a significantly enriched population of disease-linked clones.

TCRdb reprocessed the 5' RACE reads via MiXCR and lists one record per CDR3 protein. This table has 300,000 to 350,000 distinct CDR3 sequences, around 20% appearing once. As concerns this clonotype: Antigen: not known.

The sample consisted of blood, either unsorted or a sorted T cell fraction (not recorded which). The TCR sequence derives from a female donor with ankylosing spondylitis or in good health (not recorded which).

The CDR3 nucleotides are TGTGCCAGCAGCCCCGGCAGGACCATGAACACTGAAGCTTTCTTT. Protein: CASSPGRTMNTEAFF. The chain recombines TRBV7-9 with TRBJ1-1; D remains unclear. CDR3 length: 15 residues. Between the trimmed V and J ends, which lost 5 bases and 0 bases, there was a span of 13 bases. Germline V gene sequence: CDR1 SEHNR, CDR2 FQNEAQ (reference sequence).